The present T cell receptor beta chain was sequenced within a study of CD8 T cells in Susac syndrome. As for the study in general: Among the Susac syndrome patients who underwent sequencing, about six had clinically active disease, while under 10 of them were in remission. Points from the study as a whole: It was in TEMRA cells and active patients that Susac CD8+ clonal expansion peaked.

V shed 3 bases and J 1 base; nucleotides not matched to a gene: 8. The germline CDR1 and CDR2 sequences are SNHLY and FYNNEI. The CDR3 length is 18 residues. Regarding this clonotype: What it recognizes is unknown.

RNA, at roughly 0.5 to 1 ug, was reverse transcribed with random hexamers. TCRdb ran MiXCR on the immunoSEQ multiplex PCR reads and lists one entry per CDR3 protein. Among around 79,000 distinct CDR3 sequences, roughly 94% were seen once, and the ten largest hold about 0.52%. The material sequenced was CD8+ T cells from PBMCs. The V and J genes are TRBV2 and TRBJ2-1, with 11 nucleotides matching TRBD2. The clonotype was recovered from a human donor with Susac syndrome. CDR3 protein: CASSESSGGRLSYNEQFF. The CDR3 nucleotides read TGTGCCAGCAGTGAGTCTAGCGGGGGGCGGTTGTCCTACAATGAGCAGTTCTTC. Using reference TRBV2 and TRBJ2-1 for the parts outside the CDR3, the full variable domain is EPEVTQTPSHQVTQMGQEVILRCVPISNHLYFYWYRQILGQKVEFLVSFYNNEISEKSEIFDDQFSVERPDGSNFTLKIRSTKLEDSAMYFCASSESSGGRLSYNEQFFGPGTRLTVL.